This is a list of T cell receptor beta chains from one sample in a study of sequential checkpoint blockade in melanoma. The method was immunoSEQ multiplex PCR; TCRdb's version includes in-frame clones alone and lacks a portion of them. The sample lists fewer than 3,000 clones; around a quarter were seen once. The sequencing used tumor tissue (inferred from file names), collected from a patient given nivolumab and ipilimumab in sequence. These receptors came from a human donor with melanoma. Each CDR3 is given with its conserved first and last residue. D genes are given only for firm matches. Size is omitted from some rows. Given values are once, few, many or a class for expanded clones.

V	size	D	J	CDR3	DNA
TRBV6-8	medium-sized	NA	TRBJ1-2	CASSYSTWNGYTF	TGTGCCAGCAGTTACTCGACGTGGAATGGCTACACCTTC
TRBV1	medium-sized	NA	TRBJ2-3	CASSRPDWPDTQYF	TGCGCCAGCAGCCGGCCGGACTGGCCGGATACGCAGTATTTT
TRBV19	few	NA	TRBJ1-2	CASSIWDQSHF	TGTGCCAGTAGTATCTGGGATCAGAGCCACTTC
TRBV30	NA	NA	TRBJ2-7	CAWSVQAAYEQYF	TGTGCCTGGAGTGTACAAGCGGCCTACGAGCAGTACTTC
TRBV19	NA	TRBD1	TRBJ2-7	CASSIRTGRLEQYF	TGTGCCAGTAGTATCCGGACAGGGCGGCTCGAGCAGTACTTC
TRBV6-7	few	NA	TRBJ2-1	CASSPGFEQFF	TGTGCCAGCAGTCCGGGATTTGAGCAGTTCTTC
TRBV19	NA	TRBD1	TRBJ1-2	CASSPGQGWEANYGYTF	TGTGCCAGTAGTCCCGGACAGGGATGGGAAGCTAACTATGGCTACACCTTC
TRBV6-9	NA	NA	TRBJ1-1	CASSGVMGAFF	TGTGCCAGCAGTGGCGTTATGGGAGCTTTCTTT
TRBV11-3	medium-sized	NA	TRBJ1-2	CASSFKVREGLRWTYTF	TGTGCCAGCAGCTTCAAAGTTCGCGAAGGTCTCCGTTGGACCTACACCTTC
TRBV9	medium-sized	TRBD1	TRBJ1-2	CASSVAGQGVGFGYGYTF	TGTGCCAGCAGCGTAGCGGGACAGGGGGTAGGTTTCGGCTATGGCTACACCTTC
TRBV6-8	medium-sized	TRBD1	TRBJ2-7	CASSIGTAYEQYF	TGTGCCAGCAGTATCGGGACAGCCTACGAGCAGTACTTC
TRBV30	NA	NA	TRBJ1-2	CAWIPGRRNYGYTF	TGTGCCTGGATTCCGGGACGCCGAAACTATGGCTACACCTTC
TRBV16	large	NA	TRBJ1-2	CASSQTWGYTF	TGTGCCAGCAGCCAAACGTGGGGCTACACCTTC
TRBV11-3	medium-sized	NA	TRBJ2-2	CASSFGGNTGELFF	TGTGCCAGCAGCTTTGGGGGGAACACCGGGGAGCTGTTTTTT
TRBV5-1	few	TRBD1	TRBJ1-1	CASRRGAGGSVGNTEAFF	TGCGCCAGCAGAAGGGGGGCAGGGGGCTCGGTAGGGAACACTGAAGCTTTCTTT
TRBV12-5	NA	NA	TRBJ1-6	CASGLLQGRGNSPLHF	TGTGCTAGTGGTTTGCTCCAGGGACGGGGAAATTCACCCCTCCACTTT
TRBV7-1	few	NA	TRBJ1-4	CASSPPAVEKLFF	TGTGCCAGCAGCCCCCCTGCGGTTGAAAAACTGTTTTTT
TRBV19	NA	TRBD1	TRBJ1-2	CASSSEDRMNYGYTF	TGTGCCAGTAGTTCCGAGGACAGGATGAACTATGGCTACACCTTC
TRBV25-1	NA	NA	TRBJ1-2	CASSVRAPYGYTF	TGTGCCAGCAGTGTCAGGGCGCCCTATGGCTACACCTTC
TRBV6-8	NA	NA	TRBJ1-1	CAITLTPLSTEAFF	TGTGCCATCACCTTGACCCCCTTGAGCACTGAAGCTTTCTTT
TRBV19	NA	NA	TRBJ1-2	CASSIPDGEGYTF	TGTGCCAGTAGTATCCCGGACGGTGAAGGCTACACCTTC
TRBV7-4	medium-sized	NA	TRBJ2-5	CASSFFGEPRTQYF	TGTGCCAGCAGCTTTTTTGGAGAGCCCCGCACCCAGTACTTC
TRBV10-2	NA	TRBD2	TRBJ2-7	CATRGLAGEQYF	TGCGCCACTAGAGGACTAGCAGGCGAGCAGTACTTC
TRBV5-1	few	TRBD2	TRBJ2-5	CASSPGLAGALYQETQYF	TGCGCCAGCAGCCCGGGACTAGCGGGGGCTTTGTACCAAGAGACCCAGTACTTC
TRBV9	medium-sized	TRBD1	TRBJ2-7	CASSPTGGFYEQYF	TGTGCCAGCAGCCCGACAGGGGGTTTCTACGAGCAGTACTTC
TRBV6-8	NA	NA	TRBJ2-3	CAISSGSTDTQYF	TGTGCCATCTCGTCAGGGAGCACAGATACGCAGTATTTT
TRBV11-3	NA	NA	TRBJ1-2	CASSFKGPNYGYTF	TGTGCCAGCAGCTTCAAGGGTCCGAACTATGGCTACACCTTC
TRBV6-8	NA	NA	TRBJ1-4	CASSRTGLPTNEKLFF	TGTGCCAGCAGCCGAACAGGGTTACCAACTAATGAAAAACTGTTTTTT
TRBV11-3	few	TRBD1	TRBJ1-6	CASSHPRDSVTYNSPLHF	TGTGCCAGCAGCCACCCGCGGGACAGCGTTACCTATAATTCACCCCTCCACTTT
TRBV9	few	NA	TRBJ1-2	CASSAGQSYGYTF	TGTGCCAGCAGCGCTGGACAGTCCTATGGCTACACCTTC
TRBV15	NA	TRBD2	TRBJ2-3	CATSRGVLAGGHDTQYF	TGTGCCACCAGCAGAGGGGTCCTAGCGGGGGGACATGATACGCAGTATTTT
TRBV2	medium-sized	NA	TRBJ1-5	CASMQDSNQPQHF	TGTGCCAGCATGCAGGATAGCAATCAGCCCCAGCATTTT
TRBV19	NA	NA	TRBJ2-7	CASSGSYEQYF	TGTGCCAGTAGTGGGTCCTACGAGCAGTACTTC